These 18 T cell receptor beta chains came from one sample sequenced in a study of beta chain features in type 1 diabetes. Findings and caveats of the study: Shorter TCRB CDR3s, moderately but significantly so, marked every one of the four CD4+ subsets in Type 1 diabetes patients.

These TCRs' antigens remain unknown. All of the isolated RNA was reverse transcribed, so expressed TCRB transcripts were sequenced. Libraries were prepared by immunoSEQ multiplex PCR; TCRdb keeps only in-frame clonotypes and omits some of them. Seen here are about 650,000 clones, under 15% observed once, and the top ten hold around 0.12%. Sequencing was done on a sample of naive CD4+ T cells from blood. All receptors come from a man aged 30 to 39 with type 1 diabetes.

This clone was counted only a few times. The CDR3 here is CASSFQQGAYEQFF. The DNA of the CDR3 is TGTGCCAGCAGTTTCCAACAGGGGGCCTATGAGCAGTTCTTC. The chain recombines TRBV27 with TRBJ2-1; 9 bases match TRBD1. CDR1 is MNHEY, CDR2 SMNVEV, per germline (reference sequence). V shed 3 bases and J 8 bases; nucleotides not matched to a gene: 5. The CDR3 totals 14 residues.

V is TRBV5-1 and J is TRBJ2-1, with TRBD2 matching over 10 bases. CDR1 and CDR2 (germline): SGHRS, YFSETQ. CDR3 length: 16 amino acids. The V and J ends lost 3 bases and 1 base, in that order; junction bases with no gene match: 4. The CDR3 region is CASSSLAGVSYNEQFF. The CDR3 DNA sequence: TGCGCCAGCAGCTCCCTAGCGGGGGTATCCTACAATGAGCAGTTCTTC.

This clone was seen a handful of times. The chain recombines TRBV10-3 with TRBJ1-1, with no clear D. The germline V and J ends were trimmed by 3 bases and 6 bases, with 14 bases remaining between them. CDR3 length: 14 amino acids. Germline-derived CDR1 and CDR2 are ENHRY and SYGVKD. The CDR3 region has the DNA TGTGCCATCAGTGATTGGTCAGGTGACGCTGAAGCTTTCTTT. Translating gives CAISDWSGDAEAFF.

This clone appeared a few times. The CDR3 region is CASSLMTGREGYGYTF. The DNA of the CDR3 is TGTGCCAGCAGCTTAATGACAGGGCGAGAAGGCTATGGCTACACCTTC. This chain uses TRBV7-2 with TRBJ1-2; 7 nucleotides line up with TRBD1. V shed 2 bases, J shed 4 bases, and the junction held 10 bases outside the gene matches. Germline-derived CDR1 and CDR2 are SGHTA and FQGNSA. CDR3 length: 16 amino acids.

In this sample, this clone turned up a few times. The chain employs TRBV19 and TRBJ1-3; D may be TRBD1 (5 bases). V was trimmed by 6 bases and J by 1 base, leaving 10 bases between them. This CDR3 has 14 residues. Germline V gives CDR1 LNHDA, CDR2 SQIVND (reference sequence). CDR3 coding DNA: TGTGCCAGTAGGGGGGGAGCATCTGGAAACACCATATATTTT. Its protein product is CASRGGASGNTIYF.

The V gene is TRBV6-1, the J gene TRBJ2-3; 9 bases align to TRBD2. CDR1 and CDR2 from the germline V gene are MNHNS and SASEGT. The V gene end was trimmed by 11 bases and the J gene end by 5 bases; junction bases not matched to a gene: 8. The CDR3 totals 13 residues. The CDR3 DNA is TGTGCCGGAGTAGCGGGGGTGGAAGATACGCAGTATTTT. This sequence encodes CAGVAGVEDTQYF.

To note about this clone: The junction differs from germline at one of its ends, possibly a read error. The genes are TRBV6-1 and TRBJ2-3; no definite D call. The CDR3 runs to 16 residues. Germline V CDR1 and CDR2: MNHNS, SASEGT. The CDR3 here is CASSEGLDWSTDTQYF. The DNA of the CDR3 is TGTGCCAGCAGTGAAGGGTTGGATTGGAGCACGGATACGCAGTATTTT.

A few counts support this clone. The V gene is TRBV5-6, the J gene TRBJ2-1, with 10 bases lining up with TRBD2. This CDR3 has 18 amino acids. V shed 2 bases and J 0 bases; nucleotides not matched to a gene: 8. Germline V gives CDR1 SGHDT, CDR2 YYEEEE. The DNA for the CDR3 is TGTGCCAGCAGCTTCGCCCTAGCGGGGGCCCCCTCCTACAATGAGCAGTTCTTC. This translates into CASSFALAGAPSYNEQFF. The variable domain in full, with the rest retrieved from reference TRBV5-6 and TRBJ2-1, is DAGVTQSPTHLIKTRGQQVTLRCSPKSGHDTVSWYQQALGQGPQFIFQYYEEEERQRGNFPDRFSGHQFPNYSSELNVNALLLGDSALYLCASSFALAGAPSYNEQFFGPGTRLTVL.

This clone has more than one count but fewer than ten. This chain links TRBV5-6 with TRBJ1-2; 7 nucleotides agree with TRBD1. The length of the CDR3 is 14 residues. Germline V CDR1 and CDR2: SGHDT, YYEEEE. V was clipped by 5 bases and J by 5 bases; unmatched bases: 9. The CDR3 sequence is CASSGTALDYGYTF. CDR3 nucleotides: TGTGCCAGCAGTGGGACAGCACTCGATTATGGCTACACCTTC.

This clone was counted only a few times. The rearrangement uses TRBV6-5 and TRBJ2-6, with D tentatively TRBD2 (5 bases). The CDR3 is 15 residues long. Germline assignment: CDR1 MNHEY and CDR2 SVGAGI. Trimming cost V 2 bases and J 2 bases, with 7 bases left between them. As DNA, the CDR3 is TGTGCCAGCAGTTACCGGGAACCTGGGGCCAACGTCCTGACTTTC. Protein sequence: CASSYREPGANVLTF.

The chain combines TRBV21-1 with TRBJ2-3; the tabulated D call, TRBD1, remains unverified against the DNA. TRBV21-1 is listed as a pseudogene. This CDR3 is 13 amino acids long. Here the CDR3 reads CASNMTDTDTQYF. In DNA, the CDR3 is TGTGCCAGCAACATGACAGACACAGATACGCAGTATTTT.

In its sample, this clone was seen a few times. This chain links TRBV29-1 with TRBJ2-7, with 10 nucleotides matching TRBD1. Trimming removed 4 bases from V and 2 bases from J; junction bases left unmatched: 5. There are 14 residues in the CDR3. Germline V gene data show CDR1 as SQVTM and CDR2 as ANQGSEA. The CDR3 coding sequence is TGCAGCGTTGGATGGGGACAGGGGCCCTACGAGCAGTACTTC. Encoded protein: CSVGWGQGPYEQYF.

This chain links TRBV7-9 with TRBJ1-3, with D unresolved. Trimming removed 4 bases from V and 0 bases from J, with 7 bases in between. The germline gives CDR1 SEHNR, CDR2 FQNEAQ (reference sequence). The CDR3 extends over 14 amino acids. CDR3 amino acids: CASSSDNSGNTIYF. CDR3 coding DNA: TGTGCCAGCAGCTCCGACAACTCTGGAAACACCATATATTTT.

This clone was detected a few times. CDR3 loop: CASSPRDRGNEQFF. The CDR3 DNA sequence: TGTGCCAGCAGCCCCCGGGACAGGGGCAATGAGCAGTTCTTC. The V gene is TRBV7-2, the J gene TRBJ2-1, with 10 positions matching TRBD1. CDR3 length equals 14 residues. Trimming cost V 5 bases and J 6 bases; bases outside gene matches: 4. Germline V gene lookup returns CDR1 SGHTA and CDR2 FQGNSA.

This clone was seen only a few times. Other DNA variants within this sample encode the same CDR3. The genes are TRBV28 and TRBJ1-4; D is unclear. The CDR3 length is 11 residues. Germline-derived CDR1 and CDR2 are MDHEN and SYDVKM. The V and J ends lost 2 bases and 8 bases respectively, with 3 bases between them. The chain's CDR3 is CASSLREKLFF. CDR3 bases: TGTGCCAGCAGTTTACGGGAAAAACTGTTTTTT.

This clone appeared a few times. The chain has TRBV7-2 and TRBJ2-3; tentative D call: TRBD1 (6 bases). Trimming took 0 bases from V and 5 from J, leaving 12 bases between them. The CDR3 covers 15 residues. From germline, CDR1 is SGHTA and CDR2 FQGNSA. CDR3 residues: CASSLALGALDTQYF. The CDR3 region has the DNA TGTGCCAGCAGCTTAGCGTTGGGGGCGCTAGATACGCAGTATTTT.

This clone was counted between two and nine times. The chain is built from TRBV11-2 and TRBJ2-7, with 7 positions matching TRBD1. Losses at the gene ends were 1 base for V and 5 bases for J; bases not matched to a gene: 11. This CDR3 spans 16 amino acids. Germline CDR1 and CDR2: SGHAT and FQNNGV. CDR3 DNA: TGTGCCAGCAGCTTAGTGAAGGGGGCGGTAGTCCACGAGCAGTACTTC. The encoded protein is CASSLVKGAVVHEQYF.

This chain links TRBV9 with TRBJ1-1; possibly TRBD1 for D (5 bases). Trimming cost V 1 base and J 4 bases, with 11 bases left between them. The CDR3 spans 14 residues. Per germline, CDR1 SGDLS and CDR2 YYNGEE. This CDR3 is CASSVQGSGTEAFF. The CDR3 region has the DNA TGTGCCAGCAGCGTACAGGGAAGCGGCACTGAAGCTTTCTTT.